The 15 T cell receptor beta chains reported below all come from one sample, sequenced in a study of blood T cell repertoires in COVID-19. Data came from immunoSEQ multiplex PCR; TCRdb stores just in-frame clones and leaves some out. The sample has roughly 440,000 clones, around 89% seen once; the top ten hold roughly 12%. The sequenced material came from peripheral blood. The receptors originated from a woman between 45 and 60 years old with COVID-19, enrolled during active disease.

In DNA form, the CDR3 reads TGTGCCAGCAGCGCCAATCGGGAGGGGGCGGGAAACACCATATATTTT. Translation gives CASSANREGAGNTIYF. The chain is built from TRBV9 and TRBJ1-3, with 7 bases aligning to TRBD1. Losses at the gene ends were 3 bases for V and 4 bases for J; bases not matched to a gene: 10. The CDR3 runs to 16 residues. Germline V lookup: CDR1 SGDLS, CDR2 YYNGEE.

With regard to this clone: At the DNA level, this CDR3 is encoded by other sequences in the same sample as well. The CDR3 DNA sequence: TGTGCCAGCTCACCCGGGGGGAATGAGCAGTTCTTC. Amino acids: CASSPGGNEQFF. The chain links TRBV18 to TRBJ2-1; 7 nucleotides match TRBD2. The CDR3 consists of 12 residues. The trim removed 3 bases at V and 7 bases at J, leaving 0 bases unmatched. Germline CDR1 and CDR2: KGHSH and LQKENI.

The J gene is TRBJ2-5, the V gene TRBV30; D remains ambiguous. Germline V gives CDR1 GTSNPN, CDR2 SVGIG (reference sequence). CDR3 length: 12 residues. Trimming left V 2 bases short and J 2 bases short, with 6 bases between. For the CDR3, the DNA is TGTGCCTGGAGTAGCGAACAAGAGACCCAGTACTTC. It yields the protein CAWSSEQETQYF.

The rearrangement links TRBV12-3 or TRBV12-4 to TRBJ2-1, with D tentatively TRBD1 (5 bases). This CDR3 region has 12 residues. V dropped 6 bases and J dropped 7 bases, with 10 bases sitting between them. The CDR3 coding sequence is TGTGCCAGCAGCAGGGTGGAGAATGAGCAGTTCTTC. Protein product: CASSRVENEQFF.

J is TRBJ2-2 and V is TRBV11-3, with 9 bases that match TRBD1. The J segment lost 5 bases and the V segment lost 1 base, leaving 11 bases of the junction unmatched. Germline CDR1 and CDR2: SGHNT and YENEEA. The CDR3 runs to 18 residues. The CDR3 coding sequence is TGTGCCAGCAGCTTAGGCGTACTTGGGACAGGGCCTACCGGGGAGCTGTTTTTT. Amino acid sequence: CASSLGVLGTGPTGELFF.

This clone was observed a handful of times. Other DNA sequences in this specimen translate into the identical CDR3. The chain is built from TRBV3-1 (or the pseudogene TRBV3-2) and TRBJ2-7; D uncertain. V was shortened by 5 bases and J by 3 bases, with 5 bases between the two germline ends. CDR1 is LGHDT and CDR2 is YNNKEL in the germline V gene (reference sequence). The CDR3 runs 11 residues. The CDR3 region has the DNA TGTGCCAGCAGCAACTTCTACGAGCAGTACTTC. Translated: CASSNFYEQYF.

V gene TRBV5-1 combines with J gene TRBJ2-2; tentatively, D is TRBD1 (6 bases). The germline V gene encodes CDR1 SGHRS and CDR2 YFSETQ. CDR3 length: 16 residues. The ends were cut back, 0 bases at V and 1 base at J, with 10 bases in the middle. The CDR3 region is CASSLVTGRNTGELFF. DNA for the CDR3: TGCGCCAGCAGCTTGGTTACAGGGAGGAACACCGGGGAGCTGTTTTTT.

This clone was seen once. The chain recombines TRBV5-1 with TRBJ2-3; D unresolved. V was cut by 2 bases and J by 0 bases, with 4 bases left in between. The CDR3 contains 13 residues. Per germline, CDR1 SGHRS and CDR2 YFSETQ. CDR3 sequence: CASSFHSTDTQYF. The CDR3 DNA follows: TGCGCCAGCAGCTTCCATAGCACAGATACGCAGTATTTT.

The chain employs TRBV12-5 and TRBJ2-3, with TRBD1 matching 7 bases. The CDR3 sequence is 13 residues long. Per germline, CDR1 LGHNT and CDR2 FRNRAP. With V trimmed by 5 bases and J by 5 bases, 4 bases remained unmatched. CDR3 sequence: CASGTDREDTQYF. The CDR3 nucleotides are TGTGCTAGTGGTACAGACAGGGAAGATACGCAGTATTTT.

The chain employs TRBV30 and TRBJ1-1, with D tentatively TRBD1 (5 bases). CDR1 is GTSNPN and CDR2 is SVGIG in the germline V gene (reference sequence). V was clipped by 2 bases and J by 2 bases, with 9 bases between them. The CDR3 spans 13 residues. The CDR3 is CAWSKGANTEAFF. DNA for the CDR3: TGTGCCTGGAGTAAAGGGGCTAACACTGAAGCTTTCTTT.

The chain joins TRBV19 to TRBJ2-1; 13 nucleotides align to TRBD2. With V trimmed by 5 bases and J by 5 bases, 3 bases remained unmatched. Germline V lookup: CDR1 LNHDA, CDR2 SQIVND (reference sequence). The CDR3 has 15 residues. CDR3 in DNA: TGTGCCAGTAGTCACGGGACTAGCGGGGACAATGAGCAGTTCTTC. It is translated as CASSHGTSGDNEQFF.

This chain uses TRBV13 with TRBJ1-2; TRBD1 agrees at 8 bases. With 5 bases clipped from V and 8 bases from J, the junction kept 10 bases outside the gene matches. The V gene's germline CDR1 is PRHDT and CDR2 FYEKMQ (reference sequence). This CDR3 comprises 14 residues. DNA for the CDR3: TGTGCCAGCAGCGATGGTCCACAGGGGGGCGGCTACACCTTC. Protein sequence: CASSDGPQGGGYTF.

The CDR3 protein is CASSAGEGAEAFF. CDR3 DNA: TGCGCCAGCAGTGCAGGGGAAGGAGCTGAAGCTTTCTTT. This chain links TRBV10-2 with TRBJ1-1, with a weak D call TRBD1 (6 bases). Germline CDR1 reads WSHSY; CDR2 reads SAAADI. The V end was cut by 4 bases, the J end by 6 bases, with 12 bases between. This CDR3 spans 13 amino acids.

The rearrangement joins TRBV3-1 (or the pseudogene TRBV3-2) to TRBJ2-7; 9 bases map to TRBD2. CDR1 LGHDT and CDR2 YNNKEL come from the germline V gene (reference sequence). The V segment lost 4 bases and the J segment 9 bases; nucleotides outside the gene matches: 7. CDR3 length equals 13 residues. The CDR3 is CASSPLIAGAQYF. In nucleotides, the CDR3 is TGTGCCAGCAGCCCCCTTATAGCGGGGGCGCAGTACTTC.

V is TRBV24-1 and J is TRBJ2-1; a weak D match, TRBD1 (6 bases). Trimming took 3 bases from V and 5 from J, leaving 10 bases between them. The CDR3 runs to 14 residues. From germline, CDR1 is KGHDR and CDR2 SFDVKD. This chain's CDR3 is CATSDSRGNNEQFF. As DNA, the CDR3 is TGTGCCACCAGTGATAGTAGGGGGAACAATGAGCAGTTCTTC.